This T cell receptor beta chain was captured by sequencing in a study of blood T cells in healthy people across ages. Alongside a J-beta primer mix, a sample-barcoded 5' primer served in a second PCR lasting about 7 to 12 cycles. TCRdb fed the 5' RACE reads into MiXCR, producing one record per CDR3 protein. The repertoire consists of over 500,000 distinct CDR3 sequences, with roughly half occurring once and the leading ten covering around an eighth. Germline CDR1 and CDR2: LNHNV and YYDKDF (reference sequence). Trimming stripped 0 bases from V and 2 bases from J, with 11 bases between. The CDR3 is made up of 15 amino acids.

The gene calls are TRBV15 and TRBJ2-7; no clear D gene. This clonotype was obtained from a woman of 80 years or more in good health. The sequenced sample was blood. The CDR3 coding sequence is TGTGCCACCAGCAGAGATCTCGGGCCGACCTACGAGCAGTACTTC. This encodes CATSRDLGPTYEQYF.